This T cell receptor beta chain emerged from a study of cytomegalovirus exposure and HLA in healthy donors. The overall study: Most genotyped donors, over 70% of 300 to 400, had Caucasian-associated genetic ancestry.

The CDR3 consists of 12 residues. Germline V gives CDR1 LNHDA, CDR2 SQIVND (reference sequence). Trimming removed 0 bases at V and 5 bases at J, with 4 bases between. A multiplex PCR was run with 60 Vbeta primers and 13 Jbeta primers. Only in-frame clones appear in the TCRdb table, and some are missing; sequencing was by immunoSEQ multiplex PCR. The table records about 100,000 clones, roughly 74% of them present only once. The gene calls are TRBV19 and TRBJ1-1; D remains ambiguous. This receptor was obtained from a female donor in good health and CMV-seropositive. The sequencing sample was made of PBMCs. In DNA, the CDR3 is TGTGCCAGTAGTATAGATCGTACTGAAGCTTTCTTT. It translates to CASSIDRTEAFF.